Shown below are 29 T cell receptor beta chains from a single sample sequenced in a study of shared clonotypes between healthy human individuals. Positive CCR7 selection of CD45RO-negative cells yielded the naive CD8 cells, and terminally differentiated effector memory CD45RA+ cells were excluded. Method: immunoSEQ multiplex PCR; TCRdb's copy keeps in-frame clones and lacks some. The sample carries around 600,000 clones, roughly 96% recorded once. Specimen: naive CD8+ T cells sorted from blood. The source of these receptors is a woman aged 30 to 39 in good health.

This clone was seen once. The chain recombines TRBV10-1 with TRBJ2-5; D remains unclear. The germline V and J ends were trimmed by 6 bases and 6 bases, with 11 bases remaining between them. The germline V gene has CDR1 WNHNN and CDR2 SYGVQD (reference sequence). The CDR3 totals 12 residues. CDR3 loop: CASSSKWKTQYF. The CDR3 DNA sequence: TGCGCCAGCAGCTCAAAGTGGAAGACCCAGTACTTC.

The V call is TRBV30, the J call TRBJ2-7, with 7 bases identical to TRBD1. V gave up 3 bases and J gave up 1 base; unmatched junction bases: 9. Looked up from germline, CDR1 is GTSNPN and CDR2 is SVGIG (reference sequence). This CDR3 comprises 15 residues. CDR3: CAWREGGLRSYEQYF. For the CDR3, the DNA is TGTGCCTGGAGGGAAGGGGGCCTAAGGTCCTACGAGCAGTACTTC.

The gene calls are TRBV27 and TRBJ2-7; D is perhaps TRBD1 (6 bases). Trimming shortened V by 0 bases and J by 0 bases, and 15 bases separated the two germline ends. The CDR3 spans 17 residues. Germline V gene data show CDR1 as MNHEY and CDR2 as SMNVEV (reference sequence). The CDR3, as DNA: TGTGCCAGCAGTTTATCCCCAGGGGCGGGCACCTCCTACGAGCAGTACTTC. Its translation is CASSLSPGAGTSYEQYF.

The chain combines TRBV6-5 with TRBJ1-5; D not certain. Looked up from germline, CDR1 is MNHEY and CDR2 is SVGAGI. Trimming removed 0 bases from V and 6 bases from J, with 9 bases in between. The CDR3 extends over 14 amino acids. CDR3 in amino acids: CASSYSEGFQPQHF. CDR3 bases: TGTGCCAGCAGTTACTCGGAAGGGTTTCAGCCCCAGCATTTT.

The rearrangement joins TRBV20-1 to TRBJ2-7, with D unclear. The V end was cut by 0 bases, the J end by 6 bases, with 3 bases between. This CDR3 is 10 amino acids long. The V gene's germline CDR1 is DFQATT and CDR2 SNEGSKA (reference sequence). CDR3 region: CSARESEQYF. The CDR3 DNA reads TGCAGTGCTAGAGAGTCCGAGCAGTACTTC.

This rearrangement joins TRBV28 to TRBJ1-2; D gene unclear. Trimming pared 6 bases from V and 7 bases from J, leaving 15 bases between. Germline CDR1 is MDHEN and CDR2 is SYDVKM. The CDR3 has 13 residues. The CDR3, as DNA: TGTGCCAGCAGCCTGCGGTTGTTTGGTGGCTACACCTTC. Its translation: CASSLRLFGGYTF.

The chain employs TRBV19 and TRBJ2-7; unclear D gene. Trimming took off 0 bases at V and 3 bases at J, with 9 bases between the two ends. CDR1 is LNHDA and CDR2 is SQIVND in the germline V gene (reference sequence). The CDR3 covers 14 residues. This CDR3 is CASSIDRTYYEQYF. In DNA form, the CDR3 reads TGTGCCAGTAGTATAGATCGGACGTACTACGAGCAGTACTTC.

This chain joins TRBV7-9 and TRBJ1-1; TRBD1 is a possible D gene (6 bases). The germline CDR1 and CDR2 sequences are SEHNR and FQNEAQ (reference sequence). V lost 5 bases and J 3 bases, leaving 13 bases between the germline ends. CDR3 length: 14 amino acids. This CDR3 is CASSERNRDTEAFF. The CDR3 nucleotides are TGTGCCAGCAGCGAAAGAAACAGGGACACTGAAGCTTTCTTT.

V gene TRBV2 combines with J gene TRBJ2-5; a weak D match, TRBD2 (5 bases). Germline CDR1 and CDR2: SNHLY and FYNNEI. The CDR3 is 12 amino acids. The V end lost 6 bases, the J end lost 4 bases, and 9 bases lay between the germline ends. In nucleotides, the CDR3 is TGTGCCAGCAGGAGGGATCCAGAGACCCAGTACTTC. Translated, it gives CASRRDPETQYF.

J is TRBJ2-7 and V is TRBV30; TRBD1 aligns across 9 bases. Per the germline V gene, CDR1 is GTSNPN and CDR2 is SVGIG (reference sequence). The J segment lost 4 bases and the V segment lost 2 bases, leaving 6 bases of the junction unmatched. The CDR3 has 14 amino acids. The CDR3 sequence: CAWSWTGVGYEQYF. In nucleotides, the CDR3 is TGTGCCTGGAGTTGGACAGGGGTGGGATACGAGCAGTACTTC.

The rearrangement links TRBV10-2 to TRBJ2-2; 12 nucleotides align to TRBD2. CDR1 WSHSY and CDR2 SAAADI come from the germline V gene. The CDR3 runs to 16 residues. With 6 bases clipped from V and 1 base from J, the junction kept 3 bases outside the gene matches. The CDR3, as DNA: TGCGCCAGCAGCGAGACTAGCGGGAGGAACACCGGGGAGCTGTTTTTT. It codes for CASSETSGRNTGELFF.

The J gene is TRBJ2-1, the V gene TRBV19; the match to TRBD1 covers 7 bases. Germline V gene lookup returns CDR1 LNHDA and CDR2 SQIVND (reference sequence). The CDR3 length is 14 residues. V was pared by 3 bases and J by 2 bases, with 1 base of the junction left unmatched. CDR3 amino acids: CASSIGTAYNEQFF. In DNA, the CDR3 is TGTGCCAGTAGTATCGGGACAGCCTACAATGAGCAGTTCTTC.

The chain uses TRBV19 and TRBJ2-7, with 10 bases fitting TRBD2. The length of the CDR3 is 14 residues. Losses at the gene ends were 5 bases for V and 4 bases for J; bases not matched to a gene: 5. The germline V gene has CDR1 LNHDA and CDR2 SQIVND (reference sequence). The CDR3 reads CASSPRTSGYEQYF. Written as DNA, the CDR3 is TGTGCCAGTAGTCCCCGGACTAGCGGATACGAGCAGTACTTC.

This clone appeared once. The V and J genes are TRBV5-1 and TRBJ2-7; D remains ambiguous. The germline CDR1 and CDR2 sequences are SGHRS and YFSETQ. There are 13 residues in the CDR3. With 4 bases removed from V and 0 bases from J, the gap between germline ends came to 8 bases. CDR3 amino acids: CASSRRGSYEQYF. CDR3 sequence (DNA): TGCGCCAGCAGCCGTCGCGGCTCCTACGAGCAGTACTTC.

The chain links TRBV28 to TRBJ1-3; D is unclear. V was clipped by 0 bases and J by 4 bases, with 7 bases between them. The CDR3 has 14 residues. The germline gives CDR1 MDHEN, CDR2 SYDVKM. The CDR3 sequence is CASSLWGIGNTIYF. The CDR3 region has the DNA TGTGCCAGCAGTTTATGGGGGATCGGAAACACCATATATTTT.

This clone was counted a single time. The chain couples TRBV28 to TRBJ2-7; 8 bases agree with TRBD1. Germline V CDR1 and CDR2: MDHEN, SYDVKM. V lost 1 base to trimming and J lost 4 bases; unmatched junction nucleotides: 3. The CDR3 has 14 amino acids. CDR3 DNA sequence: TGTGCCAGCAGTTTATCCAGGGGGCTTTACGAGCAGTACTTC. As protein: CASSLSRGLYEQYF.

This clone turned up a few times. The sample contains more than one DNA sequence encoding this CDR3. This chain uses TRBV19 with TRBJ2-1; 10 bases are shared with TRBD2. V shed 6 bases, J shed 6 bases, and the junction held 8 bases outside the gene matches. This CDR3 is 15 amino acids long. The germline V gene has CDR1 LNHDA and CDR2 SQIVND (reference sequence). CDR3 in amino acids: CASSLGTSDFNEQFF. CDR3 nucleotides: TGTGCCAGTAGCCTCGGGACTAGCGACTTCAATGAGCAGTTCTTC.

The chain combines TRBV4-2 with TRBJ2-7; D is unclear. With 1 base removed from V and 2 bases from J, the gap between germline ends came to 6 bases. The germline gives CDR1 LGHNA, CDR2 YNFKEQ. The length of the CDR3 is 13 residues. The CDR3 loop reads CASSQGLAYEQYF. CDR3 nucleotide sequence: TGTGCCAGCAGCCAAGGCCTGGCCTACGAGCAGTACTTC.

The chain combines TRBV28 with TRBJ2-7; 8 positions match TRBD2. Germline values: CDR1 MDHEN, CDR2 SYDVKM. The CDR3 extends over 14 amino acids. V shed 5 bases, J shed 2 bases, and the junction held 5 bases outside the gene matches. CDR3 nucleotide sequence: TGTGCCAGCAGTCAGAGGACTAGCCCCTACGAGCAGTACTTC. Amino acids: CASSQRTSPYEQYF.

The genes are TRBV4-2 and TRBJ2-3, with D possibly being TRBD2 (5 bases). CDR1 is LGHNA, CDR2 YNFKEQ, per germline. V dropped 4 bases and J dropped 0 bases, with 14 bases sitting between them. CDR3 length: 16 amino acids. CDR3 nucleotide sequence: TGTGCCAGCAGCCCTGCGGGCTTGTCTAGCACAGATACGCAGTATTTT. Translation gives CASSPAGLSSTDTQYF.

The V gene is TRBV5-4, the J gene TRBJ2-7; 8 bases align to TRBD2. Germline trimming cut 3 bases from V and 2 bases from J; bases unmatched to any gene: 7. CDR3 size: 15 residues. The germline CDR1 and CDR2 sequences are SGHNT and YYREEE (reference sequence). The CDR3 nucleotides read TGTGCCAGCAGCTCAGTGGGACTAGGGGCCTACGAGCAGTACTTC. It yields the protein CASSSVGLGAYEQYF. Using reference TRBV5-4 and TRBJ2-7 for the parts outside the CDR3, the full variable domain is ETGVTQSPTHLIKTRGQQVTLRCSSQSGHNTVSWYQQALGQGPQFIFQYYREEENGRGNFPPRFSGLQFPNYSSELNVNALELDDSALYLCASSSVGLGAYEQYFGPGTRLTVT.

The chain links TRBV27 to TRBJ2-6; possibly TRBD1 for D (6 bases). V shed 6 bases and J shed 3 bases, with 12 bases lying between them. The CDR3 covers 15 residues. Germline V gives CDR1 MNHEY, CDR2 SMNVEV (reference sequence). The CDR3 loop reads CASSPTGFGANVLTF. For the CDR3, the DNA is TGTGCCAGCAGCCCTACAGGGTTTGGGGCCAACGTCCTGACTTTC.

The rearrangement links TRBV28 to TRBJ2-7, with D uncertain. This CDR3 has 12 amino acids. Germline CDR1 MDHEN, CDR2 SYDVKM. V was shortened by 8 bases and J by 0 bases, with 8 bases between the two germline ends. The CDR3: CASQKNSYEQYF. CDR3 nucleotide sequence: TGTGCCAGCCAAAAAAACTCCTACGAGCAGTACTTC.

J is TRBJ2-7 and V is TRBV28, with D perhaps TRBD1 (5 bases). CDR1 MDHEN and CDR2 SYDVKM come from the germline V gene. V was trimmed by 5 bases and J by 2 bases, leaving 19 bases between them. CDR3 length: 16 amino acids. CDR3 sequence: CASSRTGPGSTYEQYF. The CDR3 bases are TGTGCCAGCAGTCGAACAGGTCCTGGTTCGACCTACGAGCAGTACTTC.

The genes are TRBV11-2 and TRBJ2-7; TRBD1 matches at 7 bases. CDR3 length equals 16 residues. Looked up from germline, CDR1 is SGHAT and CDR2 is FQNNGV. Trimming at V came to 5 bases and at J to 2 bases, leaving 12 bases not matched to a gene. CDR3 coding DNA: TGTGCCAGCAGCCCCACGACGACAGGGTGGCCCTACGAGCAGTACTTC. It specifies CASSPTTTGWPYEQYF.

The J gene is TRBJ2-1, the V gene TRBV7-9; 7 nucleotides align to TRBD2. This CDR3 region has 14 residues. Germline CDR1 is SEHNR and CDR2 is FQNEAQ (reference sequence). In DNA, the CDR3 is TGTGCAATTAGCCCAGCGGGACGACTTGGTGAGCAGTTCTTC. This encodes CAISPAGRLGEQFF.

This sequence joins TRBV29-1 and TRBJ1-1; D unclear. Trimming took off 4 bases at V and 4 bases at J, with 10 bases between the two ends. From germline, CDR1 is SQVTM and CDR2 ANQGSEA. The CDR3 has 12 amino acids. The CDR3 sequence: CSVVKGLTEAFF. As DNA, the CDR3 is TGCAGCGTTGTTAAGGGCCTCACTGAAGCTTTCTTT.

This clone was seen once. The rearrangement links TRBV6-6 to TRBJ2-5, with 9 bases fitting TRBD1. V shed 6 bases, J shed 10 bases, and the junction held 9 bases outside the gene matches. In germline, CDR1 is MNHNY, CDR2 SVGAGI (reference sequence). This CDR3 spans 13 amino acids. CDR3 coding DNA: TGTGCCAGCAGAGAGACAGGGGGTTTCTACCAGTACTTC. Translated, it gives CASRETGGFYQYF.

This chain links TRBV13 with TRBJ2-7; possibly TRBD1 for D (6 bases). This CDR3 contains 14 residues. The germline CDR1 and CDR2 sequences are PRHDT and FYEKMQ (reference sequence). Trimming removed 5 bases at V and 2 bases at J, with 13 bases between. The CDR3 nucleotides read TGTGCCAGCAGCGAGCAGGGGACCCCCTACGAGCAGTACTTC. Translating it yields CASSEQGTPYEQYF.